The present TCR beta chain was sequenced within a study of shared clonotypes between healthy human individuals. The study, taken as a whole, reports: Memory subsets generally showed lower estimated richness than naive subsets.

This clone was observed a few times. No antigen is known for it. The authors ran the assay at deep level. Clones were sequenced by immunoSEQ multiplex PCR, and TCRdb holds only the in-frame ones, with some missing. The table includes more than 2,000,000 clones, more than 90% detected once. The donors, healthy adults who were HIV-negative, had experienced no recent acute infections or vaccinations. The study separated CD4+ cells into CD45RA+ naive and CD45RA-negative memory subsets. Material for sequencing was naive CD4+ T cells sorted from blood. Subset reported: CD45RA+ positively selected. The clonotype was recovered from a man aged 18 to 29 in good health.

Here the CDR3 reads CASSGTGDNSPLHF. CDR3 bases: TGTGCCAGCAGCGGGACAGGGGATAATTCACCCCTCCACTTT. The genes are TRBV7-9 and TRBJ1-6; 10 bases are a match to TRBD1. CDR3 length equals 14 residues. Trimming at V came to 5 bases and at J to 5 bases, leaving 0 bases not matched to a gene. Germline V lookup: CDR1 SEHNR, CDR2 FQNEAQ (reference sequence).